The present T cell receptor (beta chain) was sequenced within a study of T cells in Graves' hyperthyroidism and ophthalmopathy. Findings and limits, study-wide: Among thyroid clonotypes expanded above 0.001, most also appeared in blood.

Clinical Activity Scores of at least 3, NOSPECS grades of at least 4 and durations under 3 months characterized ophthalmopathy patients. Diagnostic assessment was based on clinical symptoms, serum thyroxine and TRAb, thyroid ultrasound and orbital computed tomography. Germline assignment: CDR1 SGHAT and CDR2 FQNNGV. The CDR3 has 15 residues. V was trimmed by 1 base and J by 7 bases, leaving 14 bases between them. This clonotype appeared a few times. What it binds is unknown. It was RNA transcripts that yielded the amplified TCR beta CDR3 regions. First-round RT-PCR targeting the TCR CDR3 was performed with the HTBI primer set. TCRdb fed the multiplex PCR reads into MiXCR, producing one record per CDR3 protein. Of approximately 400,000 distinct CDR3 sequences detected, 11% to 15% appear once; the ten largest clones hold around 30%.

This receptor was identified in a man aged 50 or older with Graves' ophthalmopathy. The source material was blood. The chain combines TRBV11-2 with TRBJ2-1; D is perhaps TRBD2 (6 bases). For the CDR3, the DNA is TGTGCCAGCAGCTTAGGGCATGGAGGGCAAAATGAGCAGTTCTTC. This sequence encodes CASSLGHGGQNEQFF.